The entry that follows covers one T cell receptor (beta chain) sequence. Germline assignment: CDR1 MGHDK and CDR2 SYGVNS. The CDR3 covers 17 residues. The V and J ends lost 1 base and 8 bases, in that order; junction bases with no gene match: 14. The data were obtained in a study of T cell changes during pregnancy in multiple sclerosis. Sequencing used immunoSEQ multiplex PCR; TCRdb keeps in-frame clones, though not all of them. The sample holds about 47,000 clones, 80% to 95% seen once. The source is a female donor with multiple sclerosis, enrolled in a pregnancy study. The sequences come from peripheral blood, collected in the third trimester of pregnancy. The chain carries TRBV25-1 and TRBJ2-1; 7 nucleotides align to TRBD1. Here the CDR3 DNA reads TGTGCCAGCAGTGAATCCGGTGTCGAGGGGACAGCGCATGAGCAGTTCTTC. This gives the protein CASSESGVEGTAHEQFF.